This T cell receptor (beta chain) was sequenced in a study of CD8 T cells in Susac syndrome. Reverse transcription used about 0.45 to 1 ug RNA and random hexamers. A single record per CDR3 protein comes from TCRdb applying MiXCR to the immunoSEQ multiplex PCR reads. This sample has 67,000 or so distinct CDR3 sequences, with 85% to 95% found just once. Germline CDR1 is SGHRS and CDR2 is YFSETQ. V was clipped by 4 bases and J by 0 bases, with 17 bases between them. The CDR3 has 16 amino acids. The chain couples TRBV5-1 to TRBJ2-7; TRBD1 might be the D (5 bases). This TCR was recovered from a human donor with Susac syndrome. What was sequenced was CD4+ T cells from PBMCs. CDR3 sequence: CASSPDPGIPSYEQYF. CDR3 in DNA: TGCGCCAGCAGCCCGGACCCAGGGATTCCCTCCTACGAGCAGTACTTC.